This is a list of T cell receptor beta chains from one sample in a study of T cells after yellow fever vaccination. Each CDR3 protein gets one entry after TCRdb re-called the 5' RACE reads with MiXCR. The data hold roughly 63,000 distinct CDR3 sequences, with 6% to 7.5% observed a single time. The input for sequencing was CD8+ T cells sorted from PBMCs, taken 15 days after the yellow fever booster vaccination. The source is a man younger than 40 who received the YFV17D yellow fever vaccine. CDR3s leave out the opening cysteine and the closing phenylalanine or tryptophan.

TRBV7-9,TRBJ2-5,ASSFSGTSVQETQY
TRBV29-1,TRBJ2-3,SVSEDTQY
TRBV20-1,TRBJ2-3,SASGPDATPDTQY
TRBV4-1,TRBJ2-7,ASSQNRGDYEQY
TRBV11-2,TRBJ2-1,ASSLELGLALYNEQF
TRBV10-3,TRBJ2-3,ATQGPLAGETDTQY
TRBV28,TRBJ2-5,ASNQGIEETQY
TRBV12-3/TRBV12-4,TRBJ2-1,ASSLRLVHNEQF
TRBV4-3,TRBJ2-1,ASSQAPLAGDGDEQF
TRBV20-1,TRBJ2-7,SAIEGDRPNHRSYEQY
TRBV19,TRBJ2-1,ASARSVSYNEQF
TRBV12-3/TRBV12-4,TRBJ2-7,ASRGPYEQY
TRBV7-6,TRBJ2-5,ASSWEKQGAEETQY
TRBV15,TRBJ2-3,ATSTTGLAVTDTQY
TRBV6-5,TRBJ2-1,ASRPAPGTTNRGEQF
TRBV29-1,TRBJ1-1,SVEDSGEAF
TRBV28,TRBJ2-5,ASSLVRRTTRLAGEETQY
TRBV20-1,TRBJ2-1,SAGSGSSYNEQF
TRBV5-5,TRBJ2-7,ASSYDNFYEQY
TRBV20-1,TRBJ2-7,SWGDLVVLEQY
TRBV24-1,TRBJ2-1,ATSDLDGSSYNEQF
TRBV15,TRBJ2-3,ATSRPTDTQY
TRBV4-3,TRBJ1-1,ASSQRQNTEAF
TRBV12-3/TRBV12-4,TRBJ2-5,ASSSTYRAGGETQY
TRBV29-1,TRBJ2-3,SHVGMGGDTQY
TRBV4-3,TRBJ1-1,ASSQDLQAMNTEAF
TRBV18,TRBJ2-1,ASSLSSGAIYNEQF
TRBV29-1,TRBJ2-7,SVEGLAGYEQY
TRBV27,TRBJ2-1,ASSFIAGGPENEQF
TRBV30,TRBJ2-1,ALFTSGVF
TRBV12-3/TRBV12-4,TRBJ1-5,ASSAGPPGQPQH
TRBV28,TRBJ2-1,ASTGEVRTGPYNEQF
TRBV10-3,TRBJ2-7,AISYDRTYEQY
TRBV19,TRBJ1-5,ASSIDRWENQPQH
TRBV5-1,TRBJ2-1,ASRPPAGGIYNEQF
TRBV20-1,TRBJ2-6,SAIPPRVAGANVLT
TRBV10-1,TRBJ2-2,ASSEFGGDTGELF
TRBV19,TRBJ2-7,ASSINLGYEQY
TRBV7-9,TRBJ2-4,ASSLVWTENIQY
TRBV9,TRBJ2-7,ASSTGGDSYEQY
TRBV27,TRBJ2-3,ASSLLSAGTSGTDTQY
TRBV5-1,TRBJ2-7,ASSENSYEQY
TRBV5-4,TRBJ1-3,ASSLDMGLGNTIY
TRBV27,TRBJ2-5,ASSSSGTQY
TRBV4-3,TRBJ1-2,ASSQDSFTDYGYT
TRBV15,TRBJ2-6,ATSSQVSGANVLT
TRBV7-3,TRBJ2-1,ASSYSNLLAGGPYNEQF
TRBV6-2/TRBV6-3,TRBJ2-7,ATDRRSGGFSYEQY
TRBV7-2,TRBJ2-5,ASSLARDQETQY
TRBV7-2,TRBJ2-1,ASSEIDEQF
TRBV19,TRBJ2-2,ASMYSDGELF